What follows are 6 T cell receptor beta chains derived from one specimen sequenced in a study of blood T cell repertoires in COVID-19. The data were produced by immunoSEQ multiplex PCR, yet TCRdb's version contains in-frame clones alone and is incomplete. Of 190,000 or so clones listed, approximately 90% are singletons. Material: peripheral blood. These receptors all stem from a woman in her late teens or twenties who had recovered from COVID-19.

This clone was seen just once. This chain uses TRBV7-3 with TRBJ1-2; 10 bases are shared with TRBD1. There are 15 residues in the CDR3. The germline CDR1 and CDR2 sequences are SGHTA and FQGTGA. After removal of 2 bases from V and 4 bases from J, the junction contained 4 bases not matched to a gene. The CDR3 DNA reads TGTGCCAGCAGCTTAGGGACAGGGGCGTTCTATGGCTACACCTTC. Its translation is CASSLGTGAFYGYTF.

The genes are TRBV2 and TRBJ1-6, with D perhaps TRBD1 (6 bases). CDR3 length equals 15 residues. Trimming left V 7 bases short and J 5 bases short, with 15 bases between. Germline V gene data show CDR1 as SNHLY and CDR2 as FYNNEI. CDR3 sequence reads: CASIDGQSHNSPLHF. In DNA, the CDR3 is TGTGCCAGCATTGACGGACAGAGCCATAATTCACCCCTCCACTTT.

The chain has TRBV6-5 and TRBJ2-3; TRBD1 aligns across 7 bases. V shed 2 bases, J shed 1 base, and the junction held 3 bases outside the gene matches. This CDR3 spans 15 amino acids. CDR1 is MNHEY and CDR2 is SVGAGI in the germline V gene. CDR3 DNA: TGTGCCAGCAGTTACGGGGACAGTGGCACAGATACGCAGTATTTT. It codes for CASSYGDSGTDTQYF.

This clone was observed once. The gene calls are TRBV27 and TRBJ2-7; 10 nucleotides agree with TRBD1. This CDR3 region has 13 residues. CDR1 and CDR2 from the germline V gene are MNHEY and SMNVEV (reference sequence). V was pared by 8 bases and J by 1 base, with 2 bases of the junction left unmatched. As DNA, the CDR3 is TGTGCCAGCGGGACAGGGGTATCCTACGAGCAGTACTTC. Amino acid sequence: CASGTGVSYEQYF.

The gene calls are TRBV6-4 and TRBJ1-6; D unresolved. Germline V gene data show CDR1 as MRHNA and CDR2 as SNTAGT. Trimming left V 5 bases short and J 7 bases short, with 15 bases between. The CDR3 extends over 15 amino acids. The CDR3 loop is CASSLWSSVNSPLHF. In nucleotides, the CDR3 is TGTGCCAGCAGTCTATGGTCAAGTGTAAATTCACCCCTCCACTTT.

This sequence joins TRBV7-2 and TRBJ2-6; D gene ambiguous. Germline lookup yields CDR1 SGHTA and CDR2 FQGNSA. The CDR3 covers 17 residues. Trimming took 1 base from V and 0 from J, leaving 10 bases between them. The CDR3: CASSLVLLVSGANVLTF. CDR3 in DNA: TGTGCCAGCAGCTTAGTCCTATTGGTCTCTGGGGCCAACGTCCTGACTTTC.